This T cell receptor (beta chain) was captured by sequencing in a study of shared clonotypes between healthy human individuals. Study-level points and caveats: Tissues were not sampled, only blood, and their repertoires likely differ. The represented genetic and exposure-history diversity was limited by the small number of donors. Generally, naive subsets (rather than memory subsets) showed larger estimated richness.

A note on this clone: Its antigen is undetermined.

For every subset, genomic DNA was evenly distributed across several immunoSEQ plates. Repertoires were generated with immunoSEQ multiplex PCR, while TCRdb's copy carries only in-frame clones and drops some. The table includes roughly 1.5 million clones, 95% to 99% detected once. This CDR3 comprises 16 residues. Germline-derived CDR1 and CDR2 are SGDLS and YYNGEE. Trimming cost V 2 bases and J 2 bases; bases outside gene matches: 7. The receptor was isolated from a man aged 30 to 39 in good health. Sequencing input: naive CD4+ T cells sorted from blood. The subset: CD45RA+ positively selected. The V and J genes are TRBV9 and TRBJ2-3, with 8 bases identical to TRBD2. The CDR3 region has the DNA TGTGCCAGCAGCGTCGGGACTAGTATCGTCACAGATACGCAGTATTTT. Residues: CASSVGTSIVTDTQYF.